The rows below give T cell receptor beta chains drawn from one sample of a study of CD8+CD57+ T cells in acquired aplastic anemia. TCRdb re-derived calls from the reads in MiXCR, one entry per CDR3 protein. The sample consists of 200,000 or so distinct CDR3 sequences, around 66% of them appearing once. The sequenced sample was sorted CD4+, CD8+, or CD8+CD57+ T cells (not recorded which) from PBMCs. Every receptor here comes from a human donor with severe aplastic anemia or a healthy control (not recorded which). Both conserved end residues are part of each CDR3. D genes are given only for firm matches. Clone size, where shown, is once, few, many, or a class for clones that have expanded.

- - TRBJ1-2 TRBV5-4 18 CASSLAGYNEQFYYGYTF TGTGCCAGCAGCTTGGCGGGGTACAATGAGCAGTTCTACTATGGCTACACCTTC
- many TRBJ1-1 TRBV6-5 11 CASSYGGEAFF TGTGCCAGCAGTTACGGGGGCGAAGCTTTCTTT
- - TRBJ2-3 TRBV29-1 13 CSVESQGTDTQYF TGCAGCGTTGAATCTCAGGGGACAGATACGCAGTATTTT
TRBD2 many TRBJ2-1 TRBV6-5 15 CASSYSTSGYNEQFF TGTGCCAGCAGTTACTCGACTAGCGGGTACAATGAGCAGTTCTTC
TRBD2 - TRBJ2-5 TRBV12-3/TRBV12-4 18 CASSSGQRTSGGVETQYF TGTGCCAGCAGTTCCGGCCAGCGGACTAGCGGGGGAGTGGAGACCCAGTACTTC
- - TRBJ2-7 TRBV9 14 CASSPGDYAYEQYF TGTGCCAGCAGCCCCGGCGACTATGCCTACGAGCAGTACTTC
- many TRBJ1-3 TRBV5-8 15 CASSLVPSSGNTIYF TGTGCCAGCAGCTTGGTACCCAGCTCTGGAAACACCATATATTTT
- once TRBJ2-5 TRBV11-2 14 CASSLSVEQETQYF TGTGCCAGCAGCTTATCGGTGGAACAAGAGACCCAGTACTTC
- few TRBJ1-3 TRBV5-6 14 CASSLRRGRNTIYF TGTGCCAGCAGCTTGAGGAGGGGAAGGAACACCATATATTTT
TRBD2 - TRBJ2-1 TRBV2 15 CASSEWGGPNNEQFF TGTGCCAGCAGTGAATGGGGAGGGCCTAACAATGAGCAGTTCTTC
TRBD1 once TRBJ1-4 TRBV10-2 12 CASNRGGEKLFF TGCGCCAGCAACCGAGGGGGCGAAAAACTGTTTTTT
- - TRBJ2-7 TRBV12-3/TRBV12-4 13 CASSLQGGHEQYF TGTGCCAGCAGTTTACAGGGGGGACACGAGCAGTACTTC